This T cell receptor (beta chain) was sequenced in a study of T-cell memory formation after mild COVID-19. About the study: In these data, TCR clusters were largely donor specific.

CDR3 size: 14 residues. V was trimmed by 2 bases and J by 7 bases, leaving 12 bases between them. CDR1 SNHLY and CDR2 FYNNEI come from the germline V gene. TCRdb fed the 5' RACE reads into MiXCR, producing one record per CDR3 protein. The table lists 220,000 or so distinct CDR3 sequences, 9.5% to 10% of them singletons. Study-wide results and limits: CD4/CD8 balance characterized clones contracting day 15 to 85, and CD4+ skew characterized later expanders.

In regard to this clonotype: What it recognizes is unknown.

Sequences were obtained from PBMCs or a T cell subset sorted from them (not recorded which). This clonotype originated in a man aged 18 to 30 who had mild COVID-19 (a few samples of this study predate the infection). Cell type and time point are not known. V and J are TRBV2 and TRBJ1-5; perhaps TRBD1 as D (6 bases). CDR3: CASSERQGTQPQHF. CDR3 nucleotides: TGTGCCAGCAGTGAAAGGCAGGGGACCCAGCCCCAGCATTTT.